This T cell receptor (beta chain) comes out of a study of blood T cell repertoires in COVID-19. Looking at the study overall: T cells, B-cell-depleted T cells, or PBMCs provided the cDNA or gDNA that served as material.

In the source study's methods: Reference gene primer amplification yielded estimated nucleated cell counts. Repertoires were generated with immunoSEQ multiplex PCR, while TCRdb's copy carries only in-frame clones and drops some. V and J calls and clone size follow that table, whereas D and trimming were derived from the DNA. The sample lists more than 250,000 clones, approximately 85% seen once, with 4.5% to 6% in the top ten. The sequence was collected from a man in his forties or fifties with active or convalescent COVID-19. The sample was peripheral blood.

The CDR3 region has the DNA TGTGCCAGCAGTGAAAGCGGCGGAAGCTCCTACGAGCAGTACTTC. This gives the protein CASSESGGSSYEQYF. The gene calls are TRBV6-1 and TRBJ2-7, with a tentative D call TRBD2 (5 bases). Germline CDR1 reads MNHNS; CDR2 reads SASEGT. CDR3 length: 15 residues. Trimming took 2 bases from V and 0 from J, leaving 11 bases between them.